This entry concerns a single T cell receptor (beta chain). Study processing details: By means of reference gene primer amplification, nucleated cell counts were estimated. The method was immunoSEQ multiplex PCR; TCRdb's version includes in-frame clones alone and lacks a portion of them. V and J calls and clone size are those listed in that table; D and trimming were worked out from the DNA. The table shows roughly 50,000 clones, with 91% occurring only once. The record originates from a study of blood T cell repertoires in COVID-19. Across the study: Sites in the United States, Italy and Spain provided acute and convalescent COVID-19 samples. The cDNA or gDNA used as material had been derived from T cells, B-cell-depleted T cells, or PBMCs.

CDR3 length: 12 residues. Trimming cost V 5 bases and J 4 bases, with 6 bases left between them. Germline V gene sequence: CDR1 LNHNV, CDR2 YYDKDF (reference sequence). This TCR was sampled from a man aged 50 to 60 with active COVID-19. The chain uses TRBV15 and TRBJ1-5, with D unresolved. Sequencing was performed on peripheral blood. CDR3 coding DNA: TGTGCCACCAGCGTGAGAAATCAGCCCCAGCATTTT. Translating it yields CATSVRNQPQHF.